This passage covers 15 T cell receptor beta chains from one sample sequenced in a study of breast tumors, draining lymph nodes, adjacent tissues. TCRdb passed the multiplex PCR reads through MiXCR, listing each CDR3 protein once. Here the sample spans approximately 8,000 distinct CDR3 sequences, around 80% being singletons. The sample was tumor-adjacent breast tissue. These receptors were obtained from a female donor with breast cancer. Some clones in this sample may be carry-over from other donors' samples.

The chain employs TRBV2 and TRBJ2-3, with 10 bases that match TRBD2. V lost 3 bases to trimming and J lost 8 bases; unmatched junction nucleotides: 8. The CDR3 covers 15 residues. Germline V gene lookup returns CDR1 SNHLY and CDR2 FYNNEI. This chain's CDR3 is CASSDLRLAGVTQYF. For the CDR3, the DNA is TGTGCCAGCAGTGACTTGCGGCTAGCGGGAGTTACGCAGTATTTT.

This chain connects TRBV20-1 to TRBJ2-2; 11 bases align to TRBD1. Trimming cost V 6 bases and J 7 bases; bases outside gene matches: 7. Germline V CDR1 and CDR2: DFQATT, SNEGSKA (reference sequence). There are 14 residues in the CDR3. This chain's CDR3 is CSAREDRGHGELFF. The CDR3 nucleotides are TGCAGTGCACGTGAGGACAGGGGGCACGGGGAGCTGTTTTTT.

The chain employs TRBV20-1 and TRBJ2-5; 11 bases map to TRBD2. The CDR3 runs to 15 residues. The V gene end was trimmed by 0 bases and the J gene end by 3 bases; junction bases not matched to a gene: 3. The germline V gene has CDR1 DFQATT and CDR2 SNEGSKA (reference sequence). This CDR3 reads CSARDPTSGEETQYF. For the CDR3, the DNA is TGCAGTGCTAGAGATCCGACTAGCGGGGAAGAGACCCAGTACTTC.

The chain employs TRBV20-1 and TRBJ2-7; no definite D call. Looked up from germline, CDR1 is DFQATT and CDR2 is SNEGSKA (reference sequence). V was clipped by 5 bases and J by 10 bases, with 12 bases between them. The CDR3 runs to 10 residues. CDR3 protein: CSALDEDQYF. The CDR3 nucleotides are TGCAGTGCTCTGGACGAAGACCAGTACTTC.

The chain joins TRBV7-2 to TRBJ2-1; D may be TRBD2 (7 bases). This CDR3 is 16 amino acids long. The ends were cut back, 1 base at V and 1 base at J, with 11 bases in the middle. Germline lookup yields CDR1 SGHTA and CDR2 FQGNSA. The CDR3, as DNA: TGTGCCAGCAGCTTAGGAGGGGGAGGGTCCTACAATGAGCAGTTCTTC. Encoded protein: CASSLGGGGSYNEQFF.

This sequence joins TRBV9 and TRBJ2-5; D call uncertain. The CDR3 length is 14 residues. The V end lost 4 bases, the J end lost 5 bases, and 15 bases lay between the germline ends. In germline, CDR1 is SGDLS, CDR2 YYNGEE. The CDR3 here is CASSPRSGSETQYF. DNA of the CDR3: TGTGCCAGCAGCCCCCGGAGTGGGTCCGAGACCCAGTACTTC.

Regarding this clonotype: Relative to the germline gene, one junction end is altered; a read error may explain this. CDR3 bases: TGCGCCAGCAGTTACCGGGGAACCTATGGCTACACCTTC. It specifies CASSYRGTYGYTF. The genes are TRBV6-6 and TRBJ1-2; D unresolved. Germline CDR1 MNHNY, CDR2 SVGAGI (reference sequence). This CDR3 comprises 13 residues.

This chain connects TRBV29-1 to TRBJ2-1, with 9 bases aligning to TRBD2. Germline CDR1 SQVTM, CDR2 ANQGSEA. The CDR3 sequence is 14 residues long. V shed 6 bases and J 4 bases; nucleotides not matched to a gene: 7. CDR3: CSVGGGARYNEQFF. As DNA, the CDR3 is TGCAGCGTCGGCGGGGGGGCCCGATACAATGAGCAGTTCTTC.

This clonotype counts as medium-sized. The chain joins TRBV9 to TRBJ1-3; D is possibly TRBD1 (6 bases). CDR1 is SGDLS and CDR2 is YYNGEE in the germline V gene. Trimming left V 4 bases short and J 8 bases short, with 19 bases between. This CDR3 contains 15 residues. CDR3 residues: CASSPGGGPKDTIYF. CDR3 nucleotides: TGTGCCAGCAGCCCCGGGGGGGGGCCGAAGGACACCATATATTTT.

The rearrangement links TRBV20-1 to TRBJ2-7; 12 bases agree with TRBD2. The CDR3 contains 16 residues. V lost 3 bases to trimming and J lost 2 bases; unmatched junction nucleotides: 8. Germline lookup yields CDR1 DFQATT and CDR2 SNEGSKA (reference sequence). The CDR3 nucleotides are TGCAGTGCTAGTCTCCCCTCTAGCGGGAGGGCCTACGAGCAGTACTTC. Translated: CSASLPSSGRAYEQYF.

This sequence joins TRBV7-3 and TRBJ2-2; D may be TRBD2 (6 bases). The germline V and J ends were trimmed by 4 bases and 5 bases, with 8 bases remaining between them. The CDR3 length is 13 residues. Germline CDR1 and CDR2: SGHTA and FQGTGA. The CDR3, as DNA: TGTGCCAGCAGCTCCGGGGGAACCGGGGAGCTGTTTTTT. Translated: CASSSGGTGELFF. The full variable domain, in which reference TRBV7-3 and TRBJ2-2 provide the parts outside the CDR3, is GAGVSQTPSNKVTEKGKYVELRCDPISGHTALYWYRQSLGQGPEFLIYFQGTGAADDSGLPNDRFFAVRPEGSVSTLKIQRTERGDSAVYLCASSSGGTGELFFGEGSRLTVL.

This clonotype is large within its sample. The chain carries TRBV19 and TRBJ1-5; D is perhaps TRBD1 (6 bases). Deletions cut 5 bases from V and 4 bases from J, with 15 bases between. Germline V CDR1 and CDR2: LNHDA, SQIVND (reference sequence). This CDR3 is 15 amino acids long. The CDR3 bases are TGTGCCAGTAGTCAGGGGTCTTCGTCAAATCAGCCCCAGCATTTT. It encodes CASSQGSSSNQPQHF.

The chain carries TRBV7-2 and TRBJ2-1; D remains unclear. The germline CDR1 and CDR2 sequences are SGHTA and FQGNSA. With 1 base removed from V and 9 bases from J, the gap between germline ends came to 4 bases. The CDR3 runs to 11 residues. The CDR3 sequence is CASSLGSEQFF. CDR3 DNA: TGTGCCAGCAGCTTAGGGAGTGAGCAGTTCTTC.

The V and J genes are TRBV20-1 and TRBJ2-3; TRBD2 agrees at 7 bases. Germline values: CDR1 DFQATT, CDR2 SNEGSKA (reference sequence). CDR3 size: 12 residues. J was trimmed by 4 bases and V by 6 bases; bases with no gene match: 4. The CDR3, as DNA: TGCAGTGCGGCCGGGAGGTCAGATACGCAGTATTTT. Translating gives CSAAGRSDTQYF.

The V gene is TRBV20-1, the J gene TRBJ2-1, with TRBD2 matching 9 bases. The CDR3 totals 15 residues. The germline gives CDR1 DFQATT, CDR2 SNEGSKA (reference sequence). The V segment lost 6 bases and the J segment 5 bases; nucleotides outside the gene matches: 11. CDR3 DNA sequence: TGCAGTGCAACTCAAAGCGGGAGGCGGGACAATGAGCAGTTCTTC. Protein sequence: CSATQSGRRDNEQFF.